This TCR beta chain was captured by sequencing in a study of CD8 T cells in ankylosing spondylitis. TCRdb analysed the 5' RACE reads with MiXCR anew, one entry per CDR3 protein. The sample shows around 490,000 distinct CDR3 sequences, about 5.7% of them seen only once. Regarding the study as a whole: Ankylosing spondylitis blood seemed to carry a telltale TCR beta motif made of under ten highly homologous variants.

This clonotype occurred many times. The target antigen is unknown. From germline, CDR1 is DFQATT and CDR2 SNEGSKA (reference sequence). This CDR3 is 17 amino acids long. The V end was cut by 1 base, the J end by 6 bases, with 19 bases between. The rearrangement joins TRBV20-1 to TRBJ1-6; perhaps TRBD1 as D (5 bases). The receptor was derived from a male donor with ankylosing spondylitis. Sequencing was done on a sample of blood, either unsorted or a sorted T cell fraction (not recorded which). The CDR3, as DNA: TGCAGTGCTAGAGGATTGTTTTTCGGGACCAGTAATTCACCCCTCCACTTT. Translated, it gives CSARGLFFGTSNSPLHF.